This T cell receptor beta chain appears in the sequencing data of a study of blood T cell repertoires in COVID-19. Study-wide background: The United States, Italy and Spain provided the acute and convalescent COVID-19 samples.

Profiling relied on immunoSEQ multiplex PCR, and the TCRdb table lists in-frame clones only, not all of them. This table has roughly 140,000 clones, almost 90% appearing once. V lost 1 base and J lost 0, with 10 bases in between. Germline V gene sequence: CDR1 SGHKS, CDR2 YYEKEE (reference sequence). The CDR3 spans 15 residues. The genes are TRBV5-5 and TRBJ1-2, with D perhaps matching TRBD1 (6 bases). The sequence came from a man aged 50-59 years with active or convalescent COVID-19. Specimen: peripheral blood. The CDR3 spells CASSLSGGSNYGYTF. CDR3 bases: TGTGCCAGCAGCTTGAGTGGGGGCTCTAACTATGGCTACACCTTC.